What follows are 30 T cell receptor beta chains derived from one specimen sequenced in a study of Ad26.COV2.S vaccination and SARS-CoV-2 variants. Treatment specified: roughly 19 received Ad26.COV2.S at low or high dose, single or two shots; 5 received placebo; per-sample allocation not given. On day 63 after the first injection, vaccine and placebo recipients gave samples. Sequencing used immunoSEQ multiplex PCR; TCRdb keeps in-frame clones, though not all of them. The sample holds more than 400,000 clones; around 92% are singletons and the top ten take approximately 1.6%. The sample was peripheral blood, taken in a trial of Ad26.COV2.S vaccine versus placebo. Receptors were obtained from a person between 18 and 59 years old who received the Ad26.COV2.S COVID-19 vaccine or a placebo.

V gene TRBV5-1 combines with J gene TRBJ2-1; 9 bases are a match to TRBD2. CDR1 is SGHRS, CDR2 YFSETQ, per germline. The CDR3 is 16 amino acids. Germline trimming cut 0 bases from V and 6 bases from J; bases unmatched to any gene: 7. DNA of the CDR3: TGCGCCAGCAGCTTGGAAGGAGCGGGGGGTCTCAATGAGCAGTTCTTC. It yields the protein CASSLEGAGGLNEQFF.

The chain combines TRBV5-4 with TRBJ2-1, with 9 bases that match TRBD1. The CDR3 has 15 residues. With V trimmed by 2 bases and J by 5 bases, 5 bases remained unmatched. Germline CDR1 is SGHNT and CDR2 is YYREEE (reference sequence). The CDR3 nucleotides are TGTGCCAGCAGCTTCGGGACAGGGCGAAACAATGAGCAGTTCTTC. This translates into CASSFGTGRNNEQFF.

This chain links TRBV9 with TRBJ2-1, with unresolved D. This CDR3 region has 14 residues. The V end was cut by 1 base, the J end by 4 bases, with 9 bases between. CDR1 and CDR2 (germline): SGDLS, YYNGEE. The CDR3 region has the DNA TGTGCCAGCAGCGTAACCGAGATGTACAATGAGCAGTTCTTC. Encoded protein: CASSVTEMYNEQFF.

A single count supports this clone. This chain uses TRBV19 with TRBJ2-4; tentatively, D is TRBD1 or TRBD2 (5 bases each). Trimming left V 8 bases short and J 0 bases short, with 8 bases between. Germline V lookup: CDR1 LNHDA, CDR2 SQIVND (reference sequence). This CDR3 is built from 13 residues. The CDR3 here is CASGGTAKNIQYF. In DNA, the CDR3 is TGTGCCAGTGGGGGTACAGCCAAAAACATTCAGTACTTC.

V gene TRBV27 combines with J gene TRBJ2-5; TRBD1 matches 11 bases. CDR3 length equals 16 residues. V was clipped by 6 bases and J by 5 bases; unmatched bases: 11. The germline gives CDR1 MNHEY, CDR2 SMNVEV (reference sequence). The CDR3 loop is CASSFSGTGGWETQYF. CDR3 DNA: TGTGCCAGCAGCTTCTCCGGGACAGGGGGTTGGGAGACCCAGTACTTC.

This clone occurred once. The chain joins TRBV5-4 to TRBJ2-3, with 7 positions matching TRBD2. The J segment lost 0 bases and the V segment lost 5 bases, leaving 6 bases of the junction unmatched. Germline V gives CDR1 SGHNT, CDR2 YYREEE (reference sequence). The CDR3 sequence is 15 residues long. The CDR3 DNA reads TGTGCCAGCAGTGAAAGCGGGGCCAGCACAGATACGCAGTATTTT. This gives the protein CASSESGASTDTQYF.

V and J are TRBV6-2 or TRBV6-3 and TRBJ1-4; perhaps TRBD1 as D (5 bases). This CDR3 has 16 residues. CDR1 is MNHEY and CDR2 is SVGEGT in the germline V gene. V lost 5 bases and J lost 5, with 18 bases in between. CDR3 region: CASSMPTGLPNEKLFF. The CDR3 bases are TGTGCCAGCAGTATGCCGACGGGACTTCCAAATGAAAAACTGTTTTTT.

This rearrangement joins TRBV28 to TRBJ2-4; 9 bases fit TRBD1. Germline-derived CDR1 and CDR2 are MDHEN and SYDVKM. The junction had 6 bases not matched to a gene; V was cut back by 5 bases and J by 1 base. This CDR3 is 16 amino acids long. CDR3 sequence (DNA): TGTGCCAGCAGTGTACAGGGGGCGCGCGCCAAAAACATTCAGTACTTC. Its translation: CASSVQGARAKNIQYF. The whole variable domain, remainder taken from reference TRBV28 and TRBJ2-4, is DVKVTQSSRYLVKRTGEKVFLECVQDMDHENMFWYRQDPGLGLRLIYFSYDVKMKEKGDIPEGYSVSREKKERFSLILESASTNQTSMYLCASSVQGARAKNIQYFGAGTRLSVL.

In this sample, this clone turned up once. The chain combines TRBV6-2 or TRBV6-3 with TRBJ2-3; D remains unclear. Germline CDR1 MNHEY, CDR2 SVGEGT. V lost 5 bases to trimming and J lost 6 bases, with 9 bases between them. The CDR3 is 12 residues long. The CDR3 DNA sequence: TGTGCCAGCAGTGTTAGTCGGGATACGCAGTATTTT. Its translation: CASSVSRDTQYF.

The chain has TRBV27 and TRBJ1-2; 10 bases fit TRBD1. Germline CDR1 is MNHEY and CDR2 is SMNVEV (reference sequence). The trim removed 5 bases at V and 1 base at J, leaving 10 bases unmatched. CDR3 length: 17 amino acids. The CDR3 sequence: CASSRGQGHNFNYGYTF. The CDR3 DNA is TGTGCCAGCAGTAGGGGACAGGGGCATAACTTTAACTATGGCTACACCTTC.

CDR3 protein: CATSTLVDRGFYNEQFF. The CDR3 coding sequence is TGTGCCACCAGCACCCTGGTCGACAGGGGGTTCTACAATGAGCAGTTCTTC. The J gene is TRBJ2-1, the V gene TRBV15, with 9 bases lining up with TRBD1. The germline V gene encodes CDR1 LNHNV and CDR2 YYDKDF (reference sequence). The junction had 10 bases not matched to a gene; V was cut back by 4 bases and J by 3 bases. The CDR3 has 17 residues. The full variable domain, with the rest looked up from reference TRBV15 and TRBJ2-1, is DAMVIQNPRYQVTQFGKPVTLSCSQTLNHNVMYWYQQKSSQAPKLLFHYYDKDFNNEADTPDNFQSRRPNTSFCFLDIRSPGLGDTAMYLCATSTLVDRGFYNEQFFGPGTRLTVL.

The V and J genes are TRBV19 and TRBJ2-5; TRBD2 aligns across 8 bases. Trimming took 2 bases from V and 5 from J; bases not matched to a gene: 7. Germline-derived CDR1 and CDR2 are LNHDA and SQIVND (reference sequence). CDR3 length: 15 amino acids. The CDR3 protein is CASSIKRGREETQYF. CDR3 nucleotides: TGTGCCAGTAGTATAAAGCGGGGGAGGGAGGAGACCCAGTACTTC.

V and J are TRBV2 and TRBJ2-7; 8 positions match TRBD2. Germline assignment: CDR1 SNHLY and CDR2 FYNNEI. V shed 4 bases, J shed 3 bases, and the junction held 8 bases outside the gene matches. CDR3 length equals 15 residues. CDR3 amino acids: CASSGGGGLDYEQYF. In DNA form, the CDR3 reads TGTGCCAGCAGTGGCGGCGGGGGGCTGGACTACGAGCAGTACTTC.

The chain carries TRBV21-1 and TRBJ1-1. TRBV21-1 is an annotated pseudogene. The CDR3 runs to 19 residues. CDR3 amino acids: CASSKDRAGLGFLNTEAFF. CDR3 bases: TGTGCCAGCAGCAAAGATCGGGCTGGATTAGGATTCCTGAACACTGAAGCTTTCTTT.

The V gene is TRBV3-1 (or the pseudogene TRBV3-2), the J gene TRBJ2-3; TRBD2 is a possible D gene (6 bases). Germline CDR1 LGHDT, CDR2 YNNKEL (reference sequence). CDR3 length: 19 amino acids. Trimming took 1 base from V and 5 from J, leaving 25 bases between them. CDR3 region: CASSQVSARVRRVRDTQYF. The CDR3 DNA reads TGTGCCAGCAGCCAAGTATCGGCTCGGGTCAGGAGGGTAAGAGATACGCAGTATTTT.

The chain couples TRBV7-9 to TRBJ1-4; the D is unclear. The V and J ends lost 2 bases and 3 bases respectively, with 10 bases between them. The CDR3 loop spans 15 amino acids. Germline V lookup: CDR1 SEHNR, CDR2 FQNEAQ (reference sequence). The CDR3 protein is CASSLLGGPNEKLFF. The CDR3, as DNA: TGTGCCAGCAGCTTATTGGGTGGGCCTAATGAAAAACTGTTTTTT.

V and J are TRBV3-1 (or the pseudogene TRBV3-2) and TRBJ1-2; D call uncertain. The CDR3 consists of 13 residues. Germline CDR1 and CDR2: LGHDT and YNNKEL (reference sequence). The V gene lost 4 bases and the J gene lost 4 bases, with 10 bases spanning the gap. The CDR3 region is CASSRDSAYGYTF. The CDR3, as DNA: TGTGCCAGCAGCCGAGATTCAGCCTATGGCTACACCTTC.

This clone was found once. V usage is TRBV7-9 and J usage is TRBJ2-2, with D possibly TRBD1 on 6 matching bases. This CDR3 has 17 amino acids. Germline assignment: CDR1 SEHNR and CDR2 FQNEAQ (reference sequence). Trimming cost V 2 bases and J 5 bases, with 18 bases left between them. In DNA form, the CDR3 reads TGTGCCAGCAGCTTATCGTGGGAAGGGGGAAAGACCGGGGAGCTGTTTTTT. This codes for CASSLSWEGGKTGELFF.

CDR3 in amino acids: CASSQQGSVWAFF. The CDR3 nucleotides are TGCGCCAGCAGCCAACAGGGTTCCGTTTGGGCTTTCTTT. This chain connects TRBV4-1 to TRBJ1-1; a weak D match, TRBD1 (5 bases). CDR3 length: 13 amino acids. V lost 2 bases and J lost 11, with 15 bases in between. Germline CDR1 is MGHRA and CDR2 is YSYEKL.

This clone was seen only once. The chain links TRBV6-6 to TRBJ2-5; 8 bases are a match to TRBD1. This CDR3 is 14 amino acids long. Trimming removed 6 bases from V and 1 base from J; junction bases left unmatched: 4. The germline V gene encodes CDR1 MNHNY and CDR2 SVGAGI (reference sequence). The CDR3 DNA reads TGTGCCAGCAGGAGAACAGGGGGCCAAGAGACCCAGTACTTC. Translated: CASRRTGGQETQYF.

As for this clone: The sample holds other DNA sequences that translate to the same CDR3. V is TRBV2 and J is TRBJ2-7; D remains ambiguous. CDR3 length equals 10 residues. Looked up from germline, CDR1 is SNHLY and CDR2 is FYNNEI. V was trimmed by 3 bases and J by 4 bases, leaving 1 base between them. The CDR3 protein is CASSEYEQYF. The CDR3 region has the DNA TGTGCCAGCAGTGAGTACGAGCAGTACTTC.

The chain uses TRBV6-6 and TRBJ1-5; 7 nucleotides match TRBD1. CDR1 MNHNY and CDR2 SVGAGI come from the germline V gene (reference sequence). Trimming cost V 5 bases and J 3 bases; bases outside gene matches: 10. This CDR3 comprises 16 residues. The CDR3 bases are TGTGCCAGCAGTCAACACGTGACAGGGCTCAATCAGCCCCAGCATTTT. It yields the protein CASSQHVTGLNQPQHF.

CDR3 DNA: TGTGCCAGCAGTGCAGGGATGGCGCTTGGTGAAAAACTGTTTTTT. Translating gives CASSAGMALGEKLFF. The rearrangement uses TRBV27 and TRBJ1-4; D is possibly TRBD1 (5 bases). The germline V gene encodes CDR1 MNHEY and CDR2 SMNVEV (reference sequence). The CDR3 has 15 amino acids. V was cut by 5 bases and J by 7 bases, with 17 bases left in between.

With respect to this clone: This specimen includes other DNA sequences encoding the same CDR3. The chain recombines TRBV5-6 with TRBJ2-7; D remains unclear. Germline assignment: CDR1 SGHDT and CDR2 YYEEEE. The V end was cut by 0 bases, the J end by 4 bases, with 2 bases between. There are 11 residues in the CDR3. The CDR3 nucleotides are TGTGCCAGCAGCTTGGGGTACGAGCAGTACTTC. Translated, it gives CASSLGYEQYF.

The gene calls are TRBV7-2 and TRBJ1-2; D is unresolved. Trimming cost V 1 base and J 7 bases, with 16 bases left between them. The CDR3 runs to 15 residues. Germline CDR1 and CDR2: SGHTA and FQGNSA. The CDR3 sequence is CASSLEVVFFGGYTF. DNA for the CDR3: TGTGCCAGCAGCTTAGAAGTAGTTTTCTTCGGTGGCTACACCTTC.

This chain joins TRBV7-9 and TRBJ1-6, with 7 bases aligning to TRBD1. This CDR3 has 15 residues. Trimming took 5 bases from V and 4 from J; bases not matched to a gene: 5. CDR1 is SEHNR and CDR2 is FQNEAQ in the germline V gene (reference sequence). The DNA for the CDR3 is TGTGCCAGCAGCCCGCGACAGGGTTATAATTCACCCCTCCACTTT. Protein product: CASSPRQGYNSPLHF.

V and J are TRBV18 and TRBJ1-1; 9 bases map to TRBD1. CDR1 and CDR2 from the germline V gene are KGHSH and LQKENI. J gave up 5 bases and V 4 bases, and 14 bases lay outside the gene matches. This CDR3 has 17 residues. CDR3 protein: CASSRDNTGGAGTEAFF. The CDR3 DNA sequence: TGTGCCAGCTCACGGGACAATACAGGGGGCGCAGGTACTGAAGCTTTCTTT. The complete variable domain, with remaining parts taken from reference TRBV18 and TRBJ1-1, reads NAGVMQNPRHLVRRRGQEARLRCSPMKGHSHVYWYRQLPEEGLKFMVYLQKENIIDESGMPKERFSAEFPKEGPSILRIQQVVRGDSAAYFCASSRDNTGGAGTEAFFGQGTRLTVV.

There are a few counts of this clone. V gene TRBV5-4 combines with J gene TRBJ2-2, with 10 bases fitting TRBD1. Trimming took 5 bases from V and 7 from J; bases not matched to a gene: 8. CDR3 length equals 15 residues. Germline CDR1 and CDR2: SGHNT and YYREEE (reference sequence). The CDR3 loop reads CASRPRQGAVGELFF. The CDR3 coding sequence is TGTGCCAGCAGACCTAGACAGGGGGCGGTCGGGGAGCTGTTTTTT.

V and J are TRBV29-1 and TRBJ2-7; D remains unclear. The CDR3 covers 10 residues. Germline-derived CDR1 and CDR2 are SQVTM and ANQGSEA. Trimming removed 5 bases at V and 4 bases at J, with 6 bases between. The CDR3 region has the DNA TGCAGCGTTTACAGTTACGAGCAGTACTTC. It translates to CSVYSYEQYF.

This chain connects TRBV10-3 to TRBJ1-2; the D is unclear. CDR3 length: 15 residues. V was cut by 1 base and J by 5 bases, with 14 bases left in between. CDR1 is ENHRY, CDR2 SYGVKD, per germline. The CDR3 nucleotides read TGTGCCATCAGTGAGTTAGAGGGCAGTCTTTATGGCTACACCTTC. Translated, it gives CAISELEGSLYGYTF.